The present entry profiles one TCR beta chain with its context. This sample is drawn from a study of blood T cell repertoires in COVID-19. About the study: Sites across the United States, Italy and Spain contributed samples from acute and convalescent COVID-19.

TCRdb keeps only in-frame clones here, not all; method: immunoSEQ multiplex PCR. The table shows 450,000 to 500,000 clones, with 70% to 90% occurring only once. Germline CDR1 MNHNY, CDR2 SVGAGI (reference sequence). The CDR3 loop spans 17 amino acids. V lost 5 bases to trimming and J lost 3 bases, with 21 bases between them. The source material was peripheral blood. The chain employs TRBV6-6 and TRBJ2-3, with D perhaps TRBD1 (6 bases). This receptor was taken from a human donor in a cohort sampled during active COVID-19. The CDR3 nucleotides are TGTGCCAGCAGTCGTTACCGGGCCACAAGGGGGACAGATACGCAGTATTTT. This sequence encodes CASSRYRATRGTDTQYF.